The clone carrying this T cell receptor (beta chain) appeared once. What it binds is unknown. Separate from the roughly 710-subject first cohort, the roughly 130-subject validation cohort was the one that the donors belonged to. This sample is drawn from a study of cytomegalovirus exposure and HLA in healthy donors. Overall study results and limits: Listed as cytomegalovirus-associated were 164 TCR beta chains.

Only in-frame clones appear in the TCRdb table, and some are missing; sequencing was by immunoSEQ multiplex PCR. The table lists 160,000 or so clones, around four fifths of them singletons. Sequencing was carried out using PBMCs. This receptor was taken from a man aged 25-45 years in good health and CMV-seropositive.

In nucleotides, the CDR3 is TGTGCCAGCAGCCAAGATCAGGGTCGGGGGGACTACAATGAGCAGTTCTTC. Translating gives CASSQDQGRGDYNEQFF. This rearrangement joins TRBV4-2 to TRBJ2-1; 7 positions match TRBD2. Germline CDR1 and CDR2: LGHNA and YNFKEQ. The CDR3 totals 17 residues. Trimming cost V 0 bases and J 3 bases; bases outside gene matches: 8.